The rows below give T cell receptor beta chains drawn from one sample of a study of blood T cell repertoires in COVID-19. Clones were sequenced by immunoSEQ multiplex PCR, and TCRdb holds only the in-frame ones, with some missing. The sample has fewer than 35,000 clones; roughly nine tenths are singletons. What was sequenced was peripheral blood. The receptor source for this set is a human donor with active COVID-19. The donor label of this sample is uncertain. Each CDR3 is given with its conserved first and last residue. The D gene is left open where the match is weak. The size of a clone is reported for some rows only, either as once, few or many, or as a class for expanded clones.

j_call clone_size v_call d_call cdr3_aa cdr3_nt
TRBJ2-4 NA TRBV7-3 TRBD1 CASSPLTGVTKNIQYF TGTGCCAGCAGCCCATTGACAGGGGTTACCAAAAACATTCAGTACTTC
TRBJ2-3 NA TRBV5-4 TRBD2 CASSLDGLATDTQYF TGTGCCAGCAGCTTGGACGGACTAGCGACAGATACGCAGTATTTT
TRBJ1-5 NA TRBV28 NA CASRQINQPQHF TGTGCCAGCAGACAGATCAATCAGCCCCAGCATTTT
TRBJ1-5 NA TRBV11-2 NA CASSEQGQPQHF TGTGCCAGCAGCGAACAGGGCCAGCCCCAGCATTTT
TRBJ2-4 NA TRBV5-4 TRBD2 CASSLGTRERGNIQYF TGTGCCAGCAGCTTGGGAACGCGGGAGAGGGGAAACATTCAGTACTTC
TRBJ2-7 NA TRBV27 TRBD2 CASSLSPGLAGVLSSYEQYF TGTGCCAGCAGTTTATCCCCCGGACTAGCGGGAGTGTTGAGCTCCTACGAGCAGTACTTC
TRBJ2-5 NA TRBV7-9 NA CASSFSETAQETQYF TGTGCCAGCAGCTTCTCCGAGACAGCCCAAGAGACCCAGTACTTC
TRBJ2-7 NA TRBV6-1 NA CASSEGWETGAEQYF TGTGCCAGCAGTGAAGGATGGGAAACAGGAGCCGAGCAGTACTTC
TRBJ2-3 NA TRBV19 TRBD1 CASGQGGTDTQYF TGTGCCAGTGGACAGGGTGGCACAGATACGCAGTATTTT
TRBJ2-3 NA TRBV6-6 NA CASSYPITPSTDTQYF TGTGCCAGCAGTTATCCGATAACTCCTAGCACAGATACGCAGTATTTT
TRBJ2-3 NA TRBV7-9 NA CASSLADRGARDTQYF TGTGCCAGCAGCTTAGCGGATCGGGGGGCGAGGGATACGCAGTATTTT
TRBJ1-2 NA TRBV5-4 TRBD1 CASSLAGTGNTRSYTF TGTGCCAGCAGCTTAGCCGGGACAGGGAACACTCGGAGCTACACCTTC
TRBJ2-3 NA TRBV18 NA CASSTLASSTDTQYF TGTGCCAGCTCCACCCTAGCTTCTAGCACAGATACGCAGTATTTT
TRBJ2-1 NA TRBV13 NA CASSLVGAPYNEQFF TGTGCCAGCAGCTTAGTGGGAGCGCCCTACAATGAGCAGTTCTTC
TRBJ1-1 once TRBV29-1 NA CSGREGVVNTEAFF TGCAGCGGCCGGGAGGGAGTGGTGAACACTGAAGCTTTCTTT
TRBJ1-6 NA TRBV28 TRBD1 CASSQPGQGNSPLHF TGTGCCAGCAGTCAGCCGGGACAGGGGAATTCACCCCTCCACTTT
TRBJ1-3 NA TRBV9 NA CASSQAGTSGNTIYF TGTGCCAGCAGCCAGGCCGGAACCTCTGGAAACACCATATATTTT
TRBJ2-5 NA TRBV6-2/TRBV6-3 TRBD2 CASSASSGGNQETQYF TGTGCCAGCAGTGCTTCTAGCGGGGGCAATCAAGAGACCCAGTACTTC